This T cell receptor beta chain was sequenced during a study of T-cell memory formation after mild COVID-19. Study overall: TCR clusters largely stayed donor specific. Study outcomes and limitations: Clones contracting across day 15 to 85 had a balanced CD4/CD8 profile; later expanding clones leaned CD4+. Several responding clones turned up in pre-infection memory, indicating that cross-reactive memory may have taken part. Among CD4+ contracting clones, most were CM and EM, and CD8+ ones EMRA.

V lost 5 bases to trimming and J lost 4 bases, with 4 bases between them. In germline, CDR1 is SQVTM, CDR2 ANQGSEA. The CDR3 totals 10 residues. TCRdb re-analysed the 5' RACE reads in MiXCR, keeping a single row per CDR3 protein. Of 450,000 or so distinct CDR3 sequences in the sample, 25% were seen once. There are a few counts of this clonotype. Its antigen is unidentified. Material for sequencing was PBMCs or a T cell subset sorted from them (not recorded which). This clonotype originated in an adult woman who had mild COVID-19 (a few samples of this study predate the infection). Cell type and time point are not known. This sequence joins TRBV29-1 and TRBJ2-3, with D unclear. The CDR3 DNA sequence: TGCAGCGTTTTTTCAGATACGCAGTATTTT. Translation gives CSVFSDTQYF.